The 6 T cell receptor beta chains given below trace back to one sample, sequenced in a study of cytomegalovirus exposure and HLA in healthy donors. Researchers ran the PCR with 60 Vbeta and 13 Jbeta primers. The assay was immunoSEQ multiplex PCR, and TCRdb's table has in-frame clones only and misses some. This sample has about 120,000 clones, with roughly 80% found just once. The sample taken for sequencing was PBMCs. These receptor sequences come from a middle-aged woman in good health and CMV-seropositive.

In nucleotides, the CDR3 is TGCGCCAGCAGCAGCGGGGGCGGCAACACCGGGGAGCTGTTTTTT. Its protein product is CASSSGGGNTGELFF. The rearrangement joins TRBV5-1 to TRBJ2-2, with 8 bases aligning to TRBD2. Germline assignment: CDR1 SGHRS and CDR2 YFSETQ. V gave up 4 bases and J gave up 2 bases; unmatched junction bases: 4. This CDR3 contains 15 residues.

The chain employs TRBV7-3 and TRBJ1-1; 9 nucleotides align to TRBD1. Germline V gives CDR1 SGHTA, CDR2 FQGTGA. Trimming at V came to 5 bases and at J to 4 bases, leaving 5 bases not matched to a gene. The CDR3 runs to 14 residues. The CDR3 DNA sequence: TGTGCCAGCAGCCGGACAGGGGTTACCACTGAAGCTTTCTTT. Encoded protein: CASSRTGVTTEAFF. The full variable domain, with the rest looked up from reference TRBV7-3 and TRBJ1-1, is GAGVSQTPSNKVTEKGKYVELRCDPISGHTALYWYRQSLGQGPEFLIYFQGTGAADDSGLPNDRFFAVRPEGSVSTLKIQRTERGDSAVYLCASSRTGVTTEAFFGQGTRLTVV.

The chain employs TRBV7-9 and TRBJ1-4; D remains unclear. Germline loops: CDR1 SEHNR, CDR2 FQNEAQ (reference sequence). The V end lost 4 bases, the J end lost 5 bases, and 17 bases lay between the germline ends. The CDR3 runs to 16 residues. CDR3: CASSSMGGEVNEKLFF. The CDR3 nucleotides are TGTGCCAGCAGCTCAATGGGTGGGGAGGTGAATGAAAAACTGTTTTTT.

The V gene is TRBV19, the J gene TRBJ1-6; D unclear. V was cut by 4 bases and J by 3 bases, with 7 bases left in between. The CDR3 has 14 amino acids. CDR1 LNHDA and CDR2 SQIVND come from the germline V gene (reference sequence). CDR3 sequence reads: CASSTQSYNSPLHF. CDR3 in DNA: TGTGCCAGTAGTACACAGAGCTATAATTCACCCCTCCACTTT. Drawing the rest from reference TRBV19 and TRBJ1-6, the complete variable domain is DGGITQSPKYLFRKEGQNVTLSCEQNLNHDAMYWYRQDPGQGLRLIYYSQIVNDFQKGDIAEGYSVSREKKESFPLTVTSAQKNPTAFYLCASSTQSYNSPLHFGNGTRLTVT.

V and J are TRBV4-1 and TRBJ2-1; 10 bases map to TRBD2. The CDR3 length is 20 residues. The V gene's germline CDR1 is MGHRA and CDR2 YSYEKL. Trimming cost V 1 base and J 5 bases; bases outside gene matches: 17. CDR3 nucleotide sequence: TGCGCCAGCAGCCAAGTGCTGCCCACAAAAACTAGCGGGGATCACAATGAGCAGTTCTTC. Amino acid sequence: CASSQVLPTKTSGDHNEQFF.

This sequence joins TRBV29-1 and TRBJ1-2; TRBD1 aligns across 8 bases. The CDR3 totals 14 residues. V shed 4 bases and J 4 bases; nucleotides not matched to a gene: 8. The germline V gene encodes CDR1 SQVTM and CDR2 ANQGSEA. The CDR3 loop is CSVGLQTGVYGYTF. The DNA for the CDR3 is TGCAGCGTTGGCCTCCAGACAGGGGTCTATGGCTACACCTTC.